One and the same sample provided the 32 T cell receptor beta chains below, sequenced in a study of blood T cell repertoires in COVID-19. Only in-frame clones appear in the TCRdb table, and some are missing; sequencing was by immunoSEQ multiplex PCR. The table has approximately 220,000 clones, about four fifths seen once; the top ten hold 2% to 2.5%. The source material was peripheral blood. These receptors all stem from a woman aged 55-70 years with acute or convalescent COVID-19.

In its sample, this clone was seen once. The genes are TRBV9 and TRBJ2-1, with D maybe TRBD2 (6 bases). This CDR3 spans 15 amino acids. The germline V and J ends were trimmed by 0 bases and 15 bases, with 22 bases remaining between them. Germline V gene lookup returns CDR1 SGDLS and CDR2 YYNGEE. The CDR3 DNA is TGTGCCAGCAGCGTAGAAGTAGCGGCCCCCCATTCAATGTTCTTC. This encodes CASSVEVAAPHSMFF.

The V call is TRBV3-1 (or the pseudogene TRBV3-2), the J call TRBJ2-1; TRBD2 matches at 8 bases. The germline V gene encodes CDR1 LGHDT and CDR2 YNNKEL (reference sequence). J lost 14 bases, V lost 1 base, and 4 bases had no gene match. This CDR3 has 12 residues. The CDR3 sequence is CASSQVTGGKFF. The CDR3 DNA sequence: TGTGCCAGCAGCCAAGTAACGGGGGGGAAGTTCTTC.

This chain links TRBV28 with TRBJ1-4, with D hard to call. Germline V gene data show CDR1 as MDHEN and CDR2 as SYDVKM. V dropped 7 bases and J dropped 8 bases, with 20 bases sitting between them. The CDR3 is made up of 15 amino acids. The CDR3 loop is CASKLNLREPEKLFF. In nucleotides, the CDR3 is TGTGCCAGCAAATTAAATCTGAGGGAACCCGAAAAACTGTTTTTT.

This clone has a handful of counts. The CDR3 loop reads CASSYGLAAYNEQFF. The CDR3 DNA is TGTGCCAGCAGTTACGGACTAGCGGCCTACAATGAGCAGTTCTTC. The chain uses TRBV9 and TRBJ2-1, with 10 bases fitting TRBD2. The germline CDR1 and CDR2 sequences are SGDLS and YYNGEE. Trimming removed 5 bases from V and 2 bases from J; junction bases left unmatched: 4. The CDR3 is made up of 15 amino acids.

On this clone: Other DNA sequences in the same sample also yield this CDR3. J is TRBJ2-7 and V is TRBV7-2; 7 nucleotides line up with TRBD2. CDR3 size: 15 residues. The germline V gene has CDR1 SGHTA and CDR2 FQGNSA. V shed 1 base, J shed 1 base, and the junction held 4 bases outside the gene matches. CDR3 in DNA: TGTGCCAGCAGCTTAGTTACGGGGGGATCCTACGAGCAGTACTTC. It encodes CASSLVTGGSYEQYF.

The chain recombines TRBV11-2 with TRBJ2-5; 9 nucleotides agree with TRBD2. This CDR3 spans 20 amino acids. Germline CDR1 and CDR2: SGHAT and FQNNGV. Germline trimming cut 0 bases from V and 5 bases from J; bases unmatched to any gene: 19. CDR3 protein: CASSLEGGASGANEGETQYF. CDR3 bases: TGTGCCAGCAGCTTAGAGGGAGGGGCTAGCGGGGCAAATGAGGGGGAGACCCAGTACTTC.

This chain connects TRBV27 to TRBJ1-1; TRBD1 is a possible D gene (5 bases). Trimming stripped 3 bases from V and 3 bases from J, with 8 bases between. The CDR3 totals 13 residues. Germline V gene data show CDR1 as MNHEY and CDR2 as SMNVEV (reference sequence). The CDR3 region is CASSLTVDTEAFF. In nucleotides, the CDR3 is TGTGCCAGCAGTTTGACAGTTGACACTGAAGCTTTCTTT.

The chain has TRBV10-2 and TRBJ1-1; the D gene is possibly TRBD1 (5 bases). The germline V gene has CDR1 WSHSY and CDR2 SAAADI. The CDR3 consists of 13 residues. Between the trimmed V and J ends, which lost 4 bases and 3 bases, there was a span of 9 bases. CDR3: CASSAQGYTEAFF. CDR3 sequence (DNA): TGCGCCAGCAGTGCGCAGGGATACACTGAAGCTTTCTTT.

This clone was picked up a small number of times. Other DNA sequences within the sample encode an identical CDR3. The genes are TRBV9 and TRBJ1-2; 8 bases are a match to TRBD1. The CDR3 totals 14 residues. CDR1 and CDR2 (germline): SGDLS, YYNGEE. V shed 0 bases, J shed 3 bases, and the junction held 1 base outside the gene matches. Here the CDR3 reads CASSVADRDYGYTF. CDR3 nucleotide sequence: TGTGCCAGCAGCGTAGCGGACAGGGACTATGGCTACACCTTC.

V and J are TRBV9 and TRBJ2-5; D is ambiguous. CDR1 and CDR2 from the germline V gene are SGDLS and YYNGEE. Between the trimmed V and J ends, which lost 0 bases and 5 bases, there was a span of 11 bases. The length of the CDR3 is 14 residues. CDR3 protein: CASSVAPSGETQYF. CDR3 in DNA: TGTGCCAGCAGCGTAGCTCCCTCCGGGGAGACCCAGTACTTC.

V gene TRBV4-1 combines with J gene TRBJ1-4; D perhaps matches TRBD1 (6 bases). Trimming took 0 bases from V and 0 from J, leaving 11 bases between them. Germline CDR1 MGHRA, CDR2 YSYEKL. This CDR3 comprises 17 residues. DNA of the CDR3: TGCGCCAGCAGCCAAGATCCCCGACAGGCAACTAATGAAAAACTGTTTTTT. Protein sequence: CASSQDPRQATNEKLFF.

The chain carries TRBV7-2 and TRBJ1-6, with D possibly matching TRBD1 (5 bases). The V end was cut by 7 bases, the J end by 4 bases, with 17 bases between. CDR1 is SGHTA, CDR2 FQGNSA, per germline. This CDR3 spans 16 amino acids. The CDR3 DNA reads TGTGCCAGCACCTCAATGGGGGGGGTTTATAATTCACCCCTCCACTTT. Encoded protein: CASTSMGGVYNSPLHF.

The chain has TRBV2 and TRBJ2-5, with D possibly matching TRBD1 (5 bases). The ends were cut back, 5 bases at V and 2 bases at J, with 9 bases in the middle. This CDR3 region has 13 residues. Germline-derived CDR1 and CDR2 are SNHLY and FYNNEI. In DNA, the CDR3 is TGTGCCAGCAGTTGGGGCCTTCAAGAGACCCAGTACTTC. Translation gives CASSWGLQETQYF.

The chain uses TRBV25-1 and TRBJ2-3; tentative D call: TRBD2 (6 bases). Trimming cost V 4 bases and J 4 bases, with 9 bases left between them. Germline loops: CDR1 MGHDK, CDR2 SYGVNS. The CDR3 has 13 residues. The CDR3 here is CASSAGGADTQYF. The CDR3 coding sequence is TGTGCCAGCAGTGCGGGCGGGGCAGATACGCAGTATTTT.

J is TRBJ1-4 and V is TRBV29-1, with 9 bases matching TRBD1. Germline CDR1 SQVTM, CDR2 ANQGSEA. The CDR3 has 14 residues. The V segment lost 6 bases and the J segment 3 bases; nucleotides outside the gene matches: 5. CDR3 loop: CSVAQGAANEKLFF. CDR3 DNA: TGCAGCGTAGCACAGGGGGCTGCTAATGAAAAACTGTTTTTT.

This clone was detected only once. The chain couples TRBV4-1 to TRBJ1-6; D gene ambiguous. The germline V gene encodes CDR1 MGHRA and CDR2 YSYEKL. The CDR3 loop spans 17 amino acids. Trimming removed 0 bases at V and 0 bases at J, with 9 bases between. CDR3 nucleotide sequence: TGCGCCAGCAGCCAAGAATCGCTAAGCTCCTATAATTCACCCCTCCACTTT. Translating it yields CASSQESLSSYNSPLHF.

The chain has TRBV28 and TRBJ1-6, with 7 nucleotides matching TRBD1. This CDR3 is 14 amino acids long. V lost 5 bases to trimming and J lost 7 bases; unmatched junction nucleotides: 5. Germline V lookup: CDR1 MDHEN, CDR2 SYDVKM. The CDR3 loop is CASSKAGGNSPLHF. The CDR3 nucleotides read TGTGCCAGCAGTAAGGCAGGGGGAAATTCACCCCTCCACTTT.

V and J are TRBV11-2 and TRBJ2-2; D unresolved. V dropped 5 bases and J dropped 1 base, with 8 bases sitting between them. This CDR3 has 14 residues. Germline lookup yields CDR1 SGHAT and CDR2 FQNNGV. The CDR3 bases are TGTGCCAGCAGCCGAGCAGGGAACACCGGGGAGCTGTTTTTT. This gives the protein CASSRAGNTGELFF. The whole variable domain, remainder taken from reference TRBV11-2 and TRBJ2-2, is EAGVAQSPRYKIIEKRQSVAFWCNPISGHATLYWYQQILGQGPKLLIQFQNNGVVDDSQLPKDRFSAERLKGVDSTLKIQPAKLEDSAVYLCASSRAGNTGELFFGEGSRLTVL.

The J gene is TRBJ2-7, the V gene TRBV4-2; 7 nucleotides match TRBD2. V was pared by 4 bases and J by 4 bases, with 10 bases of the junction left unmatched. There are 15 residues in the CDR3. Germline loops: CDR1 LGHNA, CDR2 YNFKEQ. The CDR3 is CASSPETEGGYEQYF. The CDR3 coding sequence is TGTGCCAGCAGCCCCGAGACGGAGGGAGGGTACGAGCAGTACTTC.

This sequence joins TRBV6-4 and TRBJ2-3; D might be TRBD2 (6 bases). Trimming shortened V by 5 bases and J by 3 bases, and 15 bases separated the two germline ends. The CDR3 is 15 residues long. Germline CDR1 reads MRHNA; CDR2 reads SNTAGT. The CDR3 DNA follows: TGTGCCAGCAGTTCCGACGGGGGAATTACAGATACGCAGTATTTT. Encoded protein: CASSSDGGITDTQYF.

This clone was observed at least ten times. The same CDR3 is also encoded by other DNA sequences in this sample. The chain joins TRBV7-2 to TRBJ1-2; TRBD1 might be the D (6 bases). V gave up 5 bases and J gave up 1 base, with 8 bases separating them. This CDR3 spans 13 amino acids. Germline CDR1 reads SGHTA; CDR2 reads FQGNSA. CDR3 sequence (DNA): TGTGCCAGCAGCCCGGACAGTAACTATGGCTACACCTTC. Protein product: CASSPDSNYGYTF.

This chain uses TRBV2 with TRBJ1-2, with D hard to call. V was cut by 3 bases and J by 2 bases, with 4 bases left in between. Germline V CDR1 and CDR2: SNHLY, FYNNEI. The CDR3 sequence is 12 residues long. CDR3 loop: CASSDANYGYTF. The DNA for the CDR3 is TGTGCCAGCAGTGACGCGAACTATGGCTACACCTTC.

CDR3 DNA: TGTGCCAGCAGCTTAAGACCTAGCTCCTACGAGCAGTACTTC. As protein: CASSLRPSSYEQYF. The chain recombines TRBV7-2 with TRBJ2-7; D is ambiguous. Germline V lookup: CDR1 SGHTA, CDR2 FQGNSA. The CDR3 has 14 amino acids. The V end lost 2 bases, the J end lost 0 bases, and 8 bases lay between the germline ends.

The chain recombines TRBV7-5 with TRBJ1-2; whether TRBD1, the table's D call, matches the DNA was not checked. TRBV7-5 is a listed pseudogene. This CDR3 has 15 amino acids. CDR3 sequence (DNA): TGTGTCAGAAGCTTAGTTGACAGGGAGGAGGAGGGCTACACCTTC. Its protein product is CVRSLVDREEEGYTF.

This CDR3 reads CASSLETNGPYGYTF. The CDR3 bases are TGCGCCAGCAGCTTGGAGACGAATGGGCCCTATGGCTACACCTTC. The chain is built from TRBV5-1 and TRBJ1-2; D remains ambiguous. The germline V gene encodes CDR1 SGHRS and CDR2 YFSETQ. This CDR3 is built from 15 residues. V lost 0 bases and J 4 bases, leaving 13 bases between the germline ends. Drawing the rest from reference TRBV5-1 and TRBJ1-2, the complete variable domain is KAGVTQTPRYLIKTRGQQVTLSCSPISGHRSVSWYQQTPGQGLQFLFEYFSETQRNKGNFPGRFSGRQFSNSRSEMNVSTLELGDSALYLCASSLETNGPYGYTFGSGTRLTVV.

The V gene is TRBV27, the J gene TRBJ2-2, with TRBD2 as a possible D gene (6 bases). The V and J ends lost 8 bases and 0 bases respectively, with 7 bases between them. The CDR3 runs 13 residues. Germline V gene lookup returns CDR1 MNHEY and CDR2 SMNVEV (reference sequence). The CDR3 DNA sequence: TGTGCCAGCGGGGGGACGAACACCGGGGAGCTGTTTTTT. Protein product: CASGGTNTGELFF.

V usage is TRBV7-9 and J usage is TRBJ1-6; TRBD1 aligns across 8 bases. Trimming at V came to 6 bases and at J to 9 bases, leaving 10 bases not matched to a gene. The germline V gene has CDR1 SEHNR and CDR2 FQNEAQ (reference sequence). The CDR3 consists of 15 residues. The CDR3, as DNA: TGTGCCAGCAGTTCCGACAGGGGATTTGGTTCACCCCTCCACTTT. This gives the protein CASSSDRGFGSPLHF. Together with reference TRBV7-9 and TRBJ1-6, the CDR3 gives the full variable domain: DTGVSQNPRHKITKRGQNVTFRCDPISEHNRLYWYRQTLGQGPEFLTYFQNEAQLEKSRLLSDRFSAERPKGSFSTLEIQRTEQGDSAMYLCASSSDRGFGSPLHFGNGTRLTVT.

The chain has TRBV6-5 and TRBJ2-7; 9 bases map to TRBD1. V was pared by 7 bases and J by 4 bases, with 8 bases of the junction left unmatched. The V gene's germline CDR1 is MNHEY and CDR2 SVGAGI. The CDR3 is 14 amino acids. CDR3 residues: CASTPGQGTYEQYF. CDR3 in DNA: TGTGCCAGCACACCGGGACAGGGTACTTACGAGCAGTACTTC.

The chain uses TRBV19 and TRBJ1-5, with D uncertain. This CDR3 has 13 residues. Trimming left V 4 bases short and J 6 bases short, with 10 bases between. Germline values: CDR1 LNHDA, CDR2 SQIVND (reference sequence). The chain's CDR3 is CASSTTRLQPQHF. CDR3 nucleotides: TGTGCCAGTAGTACCACGAGGCTTCAGCCCCAGCATTTT.

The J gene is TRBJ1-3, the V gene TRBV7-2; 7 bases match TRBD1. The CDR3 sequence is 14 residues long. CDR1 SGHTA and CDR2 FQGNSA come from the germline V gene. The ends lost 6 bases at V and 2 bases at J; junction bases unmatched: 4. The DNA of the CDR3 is TGTGCCAGCAGATCTGGGACAGCTGGAAACACCATATATTTT. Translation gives CASRSGTAGNTIYF.

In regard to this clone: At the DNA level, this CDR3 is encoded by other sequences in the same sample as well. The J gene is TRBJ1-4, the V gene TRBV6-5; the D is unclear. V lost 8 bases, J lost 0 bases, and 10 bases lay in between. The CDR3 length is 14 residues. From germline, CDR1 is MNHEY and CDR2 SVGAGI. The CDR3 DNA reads TGTGCCAGCTCTCGACAAGCAACTAATGAAAAACTGTTTTTT. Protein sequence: CASSRQATNEKLFF.

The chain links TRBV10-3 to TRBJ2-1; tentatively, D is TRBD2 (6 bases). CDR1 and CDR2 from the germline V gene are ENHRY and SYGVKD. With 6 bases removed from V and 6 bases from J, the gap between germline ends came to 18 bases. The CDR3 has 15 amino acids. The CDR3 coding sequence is TGTGCCATCAGCGTGGGACTCCCCGCCGGCAATGAGCAGTTCTTC. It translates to CAISVGLPAGNEQFF.